Listed below are T cell receptor beta chains from one sample, sequenced in a study of cytomegalovirus exposure and HLA in healthy donors. TCRdb keeps only in-frame clones here, not all; method: immunoSEQ multiplex PCR. The sample lists 65,000 or so clones; around 96% were seen once. Sequenced input: PBMCs. These receptor sequences come from a man aged 18 to 29 in good health and CMV-seropositive. Each CDR3 is given without its conserved first and last residue. Each record gives: V gene, clone size, J gene, CDR3 protein. Some rows have no size entry. The others give once, few or many, or a class for an expanded clone.

>TRBV15|once|TRBJ2-1
ATSAYSYNEQF
>TRBV5-1|.|TRBJ2-1
ASSFDSYYNEQF
>TRBV30|.|TRBJ1-3
AWSVNSRNTIY
>TRBV7-2|.|TRBJ2-1
ASSPLAGVANEQF
>TRBV12-5|.|TRBJ1-2
ASGLVLGAATNYGYT
>TRBV18|.|TRBJ2-7
ASSPSQTYEQY
>TRBV19|.|TRBJ2-1
ASALTGANNEQF
>TRBV18|.|TRBJ1-2
ASSRDTGDYGYT
>TRBV7-2|.|TRBJ2-7
ASSSGTSGKGSTGREQY
>TRBV10-3|.|TRBJ1-1
AISERNEGAEAF
>TRBV23-1|.|TRBJ2-2
AQGRQNTGELF